This T cell receptor (beta chain) was identified during a study of cytomegalovirus exposure and HLA in healthy donors. Study-level results: One variant, a missense change in DCLRE1C, was linked in a later analysis to TCR beta V- and J-gene trimming.

PCR primers comprised 60 Vbeta and 13 Jbeta primers. Original analysis: There were about 80 million unique TCR beta chains by a later count, and around 10 million of them were shared. TCRdb's table, derived via immunoSEQ multiplex PCR, lists solely in-frame clones and lacks some. Clone size and V and J calls were adopted from that table, with D and trimming inferred from the DNA. Of around 110,000 clones listed, roughly 69% are singletons. For this clone: Its cognate antigen is unknown.

The CDR3 totals 12 residues. The V and J ends lost 5 bases and 4 bases, in that order; junction bases with no gene match: 2. The germline gives CDR1 ENHRY, CDR2 SYGVKD. Healthy donors of bone marrow made up the group. Sequencing was carried out using PBMCs. This TCR came from a middle-aged woman in good health and CMV-seropositive. The V gene is TRBV10-3, the J gene TRBJ2-7; TRBD1 matches 7 bases. The CDR3 DNA follows: TGTGCCATCAGTCAACAGGGGTACGAGCAGTACTTC. Protein sequence: CAISQQGYEQYF.